The rows below give T cell receptor beta chains drawn from one sample of a study of shared clonotypes between healthy human individuals. Profiled with immunoSEQ multiplex PCR; TCRdb holds only in-frame clones, not every one. The sample lists more than 400,000 clones, about 95% occurring once. Sequencing input: naive CD4+ T cells sorted from blood. All receptors derive from a woman younger than 45 in good health. CDR3s include the opening cysteine and the closing phenylalanine or tryptophan. Fields, in order: clone size, V gene, D gene, J gene, CDR3 protein, CDR3 DNA. A D gene is named only where the DNA matches it firmly. Part of the rows lack a size; the others show once, few, many or a class for expanded clones.

clone size: NA
V gene: TRBV5-5
D gene: TRBD1
J gene: TRBJ1-5
CDR3 protein: CASSSLVGTGRDQPQHF
CDR3 DNA: TGTGCCAGCAGCTCTTTGGTTGGGACAGGGCGGGATCAGCCCCAGCATTTT

clone size: NA
V gene: TRBV19
D gene: NA
J gene: TRBJ1-2
CDR3 protein: CASSSSLWTPYGYTF
CDR3 DNA: TGTGCCAGTAGTAGCTCCCTTTGGACCCCCTATGGCTACACCTTC

clone size: NA
V gene: TRBV10-3
D gene: TRBD1
J gene: TRBJ1-1
CDR3 protein: CAISRQGVGTEAFF
CDR3 DNA: TGTGCCATCAGCCGACAGGGGGTGGGCACTGAAGCTTTCTTT

clone size: NA
V gene: TRBV28
D gene: NA
J gene: TRBJ1-2
CDR3 protein: CASSGGEGYGYTF
CDR3 DNA: TGTGCCAGCAGCGGCGGTGAAGGCTATGGCTACACCTTC

clone size: NA
V gene: TRBV28
D gene: NA
J gene: TRBJ1-2
CDR3 protein: CASSPDTGRKGYTF
CDR3 DNA: TGTGCCAGCAGTCCTGACACAGGGAGGAAGGGCTACACCTTC

clone size: NA
V gene: TRBV2
D gene: TRBD2
J gene: TRBJ2-7
CDR3 protein: CASRREGDEQYF
CDR3 DNA: TGTGCCAGCAGGCGGGAGGGGGACGAGCAGTACTTC

clone size: NA
V gene: TRBV29-1
D gene: NA
J gene: TRBJ1-1
CDR3 protein: CSVRGGPGVNTEAFF
CDR3 DNA: TGCAGCGTTCGGGGGGGGCCGGGAGTGAACACTGAAGCTTTCTTT

clone size: NA
V gene: TRBV18
D gene: NA
J gene: TRBJ2-1
CDR3 protein: CASSPWTYNEQFF
CDR3 DNA: TGTGCCAGCTCACCATGGACTTACAATGAGCAGTTCTTC

clone size: NA
V gene: TRBV6-1
D gene: NA
J gene: TRBJ1-5
CDR3 protein: CASSDPGQPQHF
CDR3 DNA: TGTGCCAGCAGTGATCCCGGACAGCCCCAGCATTTT

clone size: NA
V gene: TRBV28
D gene: NA
J gene: TRBJ2-7
CDR3 protein: CASSLPGSIYEQYF
CDR3 DNA: TGTGCCAGCAGTTTGCCCGGCAGTATCTACGAGCAGTACTTC

clone size: NA
V gene: TRBV7-9
D gene: NA
J gene: TRBJ1-1
CDR3 protein: CASSGPQGTEAFF
CDR3 DNA: TGTGCCAGCAGCGGCCCTCAGGGTACTGAAGCTTTCTTT

clone size: NA
V gene: TRBV21-1
D gene: NA
J gene: TRBJ1-5
CDR3 protein: CARRCQPQHF
CDR3 DNA: TGTGCCAGGCGGTGTCAGCCCCAGCATTTT

clone size: NA
V gene: TRBV10-3
D gene: TRBD1
J gene: TRBJ2-1
CDR3 protein: CAISGDRGGENEQFF
CDR3 DNA: TGTGCCATCAGTGGGGACAGGGGAGGTGAAAATGAGCAGTTCTTC

clone size: NA
V gene: TRBV6-6
D gene: NA
J gene: TRBJ2-7
CDR3 protein: CASTDSGGGLYEQYF
CDR3 DNA: TGTGCCAGCACCGACTCTGGGGGAGGACTCTACGAGCAGTACTTC

clone size: NA
V gene: TRBV6-5
D gene: TRBD1
J gene: TRBJ2-7
CDR3 protein: CASSTSDRGSYEQYF
CDR3 DNA: TGTGCCAGCAGTACCAGCGACAGGGGATCCTACGAGCAGTACTTC

clone size: NA
V gene: TRBV5-1
D gene: NA
J gene: TRBJ2-2
CDR3 protein: CASRRGSGELFF
CDR3 DNA: TGCGCCAGCCGCAGGGGTTCCGGGGAGCTGTTTTTT

clone size: NA
V gene: TRBV6-6
D gene: NA
J gene: TRBJ1-1
CDR3 protein: CASSYPPPGADTEAFF
CDR3 DNA: TGTGCCAGCAGTTACCCGCCCCCGGGGGCGGACACTGAAGCTTTCTTT

clone size: NA
V gene: TRBV7-9
D gene: NA
J gene: TRBJ2-1
CDR3 protein: CASTRGSPNEQFF
CDR3 DNA: TGTGCCAGCACCCGGGGGTCCCCCAATGAGCAGTTCTTC

clone size: NA
V gene: TRBV4-1
D gene: NA
J gene: TRBJ1-5
CDR3 protein: CASSQGYGGGQPQHF
CDR3 DNA: TGCGCCAGCAGCCAAGGATACGGGGGCGGGCAGCCCCAGCATTTT

clone size: NA
V gene: TRBV7-3
D gene: NA
J gene: TRBJ1-1
CDR3 protein: CASSFGANTEAFF
CDR3 DNA: TGTGCCAGCAGCTTCGGGGCGAACACTGAAGCTTTCTTT

clone size: NA
V gene: TRBV7-6
D gene: TRBD2
J gene: TRBJ2-3
CDR3 protein: CASSSLAGSTDTQYF
CDR3 DNA: TGTGCCAGCAGCTCACTAGCGGGAAGCACAGATACGCAGTATTTT

clone size: NA
V gene: TRBV6-5
D gene: NA
J gene: TRBJ1-1
CDR3 protein: CASSYSRGMNTEAFF
CDR3 DNA: TGTGCCAGCAGTTACTCGCGGGGCATGAACACTGAAGCTTTCTTT

clone size: NA
V gene: TRBV18
D gene: TRBD1
J gene: TRBJ2-3
CDR3 protein: CASSPSQDRDPDTQYF
CDR3 DNA: TGTGCCAGCTCACCTTCGCAGGACAGGGACCCAGATACGCAGTATTTT

clone size: NA
V gene: TRBV10-3
D gene: TRBD1
J gene: TRBJ2-7
CDR3 protein: CAISPGGNEQYF
CDR3 DNA: TGTGCCATCAGTCCAGGGGGCAACGAGCAGTACTTC

clone size: NA
V gene: TRBV21-1
D gene: NA
J gene: TRBJ1-4
CDR3 protein: CASSRSSGPSPATNEKLFF
CDR3 DNA: TGTGCCAGCAGCAGATCCTCCGGGCCTTCCCCTGCAACTAATGAAAAACTGTTTTTT

clone size: NA
V gene: TRBV14
D gene: NA
J gene: TRBJ1-1
CDR3 protein: CASSRLGAQNTEAFF
CDR3 DNA: TGTGCCAGCAGCCGCTTGGGGGCCCAAAACACTGAAGCTTTCTTT

clone size: NA
V gene: TRBV5-1
D gene: TRBD1
J gene: TRBJ1-3
CDR3 protein: CASSSGTGFSGNTIYF
CDR3 DNA: TGCGCCAGCAGCTCCGGGACAGGGTTTTCTGGAAACACCATATATTTT

clone size: NA
V gene: TRBV9
D gene: NA
J gene: TRBJ1-4
CDR3 protein: CASSVYGGGNEKLFF
CDR3 DNA: TGTGCCAGCAGCGTGTATGGGGGTGGTAATGAAAAACTGTTTTTT

clone size: NA
V gene: TRBV7-9
D gene: NA
J gene: TRBJ2-2
CDR3 protein: CASSRGGGELFF
CDR3 DNA: TGTGCCAGCAGCCGAGGAGGAGGGGAGCTGTTTTTT

clone size: NA
V gene: TRBV19
D gene: TRBD2
J gene: TRBJ2-5
CDR3 protein: CASRVLAGPQETQYF
CDR3 DNA: TGTGCCAGTAGGGTACTAGCGGGACCTCAAGAGACCCAGTACTTC

clone size: once
V gene: TRBV7-8
D gene: NA
J gene: TRBJ2-2
CDR3 protein: CASSLNFLPGTGELFF
CDR3 DNA: TGTGCCAGCAGCTTAAACTTCCTCCCGGGTACCGGGGAGCTGTTTTTT

clone size: NA
V gene: TRBV4-1
D gene: TRBD2
J gene: TRBJ2-3
CDR3 protein: CASSRLLGSGMTDTQYF
CDR3 DNA: TGCGCCAGCAGCCGACTTCTAGGTAGCGGGATGACAGATACGCAGTATTTT

clone size: NA
V gene: TRBV6-1
D gene: NA
J gene: TRBJ2-4
CDR3 protein: CASSVGGENIQYF
CDR3 DNA: TGTGCCAGCAGTGTTGGGGGAGAAAACATTCAGTACTTC

clone size: NA
V gene: TRBV25-1
D gene: NA
J gene: TRBJ2-5
CDR3 protein: CASNVGGLWYF
CDR3 DNA: TGTGCCAGCAACGTAGGAGGTCTGTGGTACTTC

clone size: NA
V gene: TRBV28
D gene: NA
J gene: TRBJ2-3
CDR3 protein: CASTDGQPMTPSTDTQYF
CDR3 DNA: TGTGCCAGCACAGACGGACAGCCTATGACCCCTAGCACAGATACGCAGTATTTT

clone size: NA
V gene: TRBV10-3
D gene: NA
J gene: TRBJ2-5
CDR3 protein: CATRATQETQYF
CDR3 DNA: TGTGCCACCAGGGCAACACAAGAGACCCAGTACTTC

clone size: NA
V gene: TRBV27
D gene: NA
J gene: TRBJ2-7
CDR3 protein: CASSLGGSGTYEQYF
CDR3 DNA: TGTGCCAGCAGTTTAGGTGGTAGCGGTACCTACGAGCAGTACTTC

clone size: NA
V gene: TRBV10-3
D gene: TRBD1
J gene: TRBJ1-1
CDR3 protein: CATSITGGNTEAFF
CDR3 DNA: TGTGCCACAAGCATTACAGGGGGAAACACTGAAGCTTTCTTT

clone size: NA
V gene: TRBV28
D gene: NA
J gene: TRBJ2-3
CDR3 protein: CASRPGVDTQYF
CDR3 DNA: TGTGCCAGCAGGCCGGGAGTAGATACGCAGTATTTT

clone size: NA
V gene: TRBV6-1
D gene: TRBD2
J gene: TRBJ2-7
CDR3 protein: CASSPRGGSSYEQYF
CDR3 DNA: TGTGCCAGCAGTCCCCGGGGCGGGAGCTCCTACGAGCAGTACTTC

clone size: NA
V gene: TRBV25-1
D gene: TRBD1
J gene: TRBJ2-5
CDR3 protein: CASSTGTGPRITQTQYF
CDR3 DNA: TGTGCCAGCAGTACCGGGACAGGACCCCGAATCACGCAGACCCAGTACTTC

clone size: once
V gene: TRBV9
D gene: NA
J gene: TRBJ2-6
CDR3 protein: CASSSLGGAWANVLTF
CDR3 DNA: TGTGCCAGCAGCTCACTGGGGGGGGCCTGGGCCAACGTCCTGACTTTC

clone size: NA
V gene: TRBV7-5
D gene: NA
J gene: TRBJ1-5
CDR3 protein: CASSWGQGTNQPQHF
CDR3 DNA: NA

clone size: NA
V gene: TRBV5-1
D gene: TRBD2
J gene: TRBJ2-2
CDR3 protein: CASSSTASGSFAGELFF
CDR3 DNA: TGCGCCAGCAGCTCAACCGCTAGCGGGAGTTTCGCCGGGGAGCTGTTTTTT

clone size: NA
V gene: TRBV2
D gene: NA
J gene: TRBJ2-7
CDR3 protein: CASSAPTTREQYF
CDR3 DNA: TGTGCCAGCAGTGCACCGACTACTCGGGAGCAGTACTTC

clone size: NA
V gene: TRBV7-6
D gene: NA
J gene: TRBJ2-3
CDR3 protein: CASSPFSDTQYF
CDR3 DNA: TGTGCCAGCAGCCCTTTTTCAGATACGCAGTATTTT

clone size: NA
V gene: TRBV6-1
D gene: NA
J gene: TRBJ1-2
CDR3 protein: CATINNYGYTF
CDR3 DNA: TGTGCCACAATTAACAACTATGGCTACACCTTC

clone size: NA
V gene: TRBV4-1
D gene: NA
J gene: TRBJ1-1
CDR3 protein: CASSRYPAGKEATEAFF
CDR3 DNA: TGCGCCAGCAGCCGATACCCGGCAGGTAAGGAGGCCACTGAAGCTTTCTTT

clone size: NA
V gene: TRBV5-1
D gene: TRBD2
J gene: TRBJ2-1
CDR3 protein: CASSWTSGADNEQFF
CDR3 DNA: TGCGCCAGCAGCTGGACTAGCGGGGCTGACAATGAGCAGTTCTTC

clone size: NA
V gene: TRBV11-2
D gene: NA
J gene: TRBJ1-2
CDR3 protein: CATMDGLDGYTF
CDR3 DNA: TGTGCCACCATGGACGGACTAGATGGCTACACCTTC

clone size: NA
V gene: TRBV5-4
D gene: TRBD1
J gene: TRBJ2-1
CDR3 protein: CASSQWGTGAGEQFF
CDR3 DNA: TGTGCCAGCAGCCAGTGGGGGACAGGGGCTGGTGAGCAGTTCTTC

clone size: NA
V gene: TRBV28
D gene: NA
J gene: TRBJ2-7
CDR3 protein: CASNIPGGPYEQYF
CDR3 DNA: TGTGCCAGCAACATCCCCGGCGGTCCCTACGAGCAGTACTTC

clone size: NA
V gene: TRBV19
D gene: NA
J gene: TRBJ1-3
CDR3 protein: CASSIRSSGNTIYF
CDR3 DNA: TGTGCCAGTAGTATAAGGAGTTCTGGAAACACCATATATTTT

clone size: NA
V gene: TRBV21-1
D gene: NA
J gene: TRBJ1-4
CDR3 protein: CASSEQVATNEKLFF
CDR3 DNA: TGTGCCAGCAGCGAACAGGTTGCAACTAATGAAAAACTGTTTTTT